Listed here is a single T cell receptor (beta chain). The junction differs from germline at one of its ends, possibly a read error. Sequencing used immunoSEQ multiplex PCR; TCRdb keeps in-frame clones, though not all of them. The sample holds tens of thousands of clones, approximately 92% seen once. Germline loops: CDR1 SGHNT, CDR2 YYREEE (reference sequence). This CDR3 comprises 13 residues. This entry belongs to a study of T cell changes during pregnancy in multiple sclerosis. The sample consisted of CD4+ T cells from peripheral blood mononuclear cells, taken in the third trimester of pregnancy. This chain joins TRBV5-4 and TRBJ1-4; 12 bases fit TRBD1. This receptor was obtained from a female donor with multiple sclerosis, enrolled in a pregnancy study. DNA of the CDR3: TGTGCCAGCAGCTGGTCGGGACAGGGGGCGCAAGGTTTT. Amino acids: CASSWSGQGAQGF.